A single sample gave rise to the 5 T cell receptor beta chains below, sequenced in a study of identical twins (dated by TCRdb to 2016 to 2017). The library was obtained by 5' RACE. Sequenced using an Illumina HiSeq 2000. TCRdb cleaned the public reads at Q25 with fastp, built clones with MiXCR and kept in-frame beta chains. Merged by CDR3 protein, the rows form single entries marked with the most common genes and DNA. The sample table shows some 590,000 distinct CDR3 sequences, and 9.6% are seen once. The ten most abundant clones make up 2.5% to 3.5% of the sample. These same records also appear under a second study, on yellow fever vaccine responses in identical twins.

Source material: PBMCs. These receptors originate from a woman aged 18-29 years in good health.

This clonotype showed up just a few times. V gene TRBV9 combines with J gene TRBJ2-2; TRBD2 might be the D (6 bases). V lost 0 bases to trimming and J lost 0 bases, with 24 bases between them. This CDR3 comprises 21 residues. Per the germline V gene, CDR1 is SGDLS and CDR2 is YYNGEE. The CDR3 DNA is TGTGCCAGCAGCGTAGATGGAGGGGAGGCGGCCGATATTCCGAACACCGGGGAGCTGTTTTTT. Protein product: CASSVDGGEAADIPNTGELFF.

Ten or more counts support this clonotype. The V gene is TRBV3-1, the J gene TRBJ2-7; D call uncertain. The CDR3 runs to 15 residues. The V gene's germline CDR1 is LGHDT and CDR2 YNNKEL (reference sequence). V lost 3 bases and J lost 2, with 14 bases in between. CDR3 sequence reads: CASSHSERVPYEQYF. The DNA of the CDR3 is TGTGCCAGCAGCCACTCGGAAAGGGTGCCCTACGAGCAGTACTTC.

This clonotype was observed at least ten times. The chain carries TRBV6-5 and TRBJ2-7; D ambiguous. Per germline, CDR1 MNHEY and CDR2 SVGAGI. This CDR3 contains 14 residues. The ends were cut back, 0 bases at V and 0 bases at J, with 6 bases in the middle. The CDR3 spells CASSYSPNSYEQYF. CDR3 DNA: TGTGCCAGCAGTTACTCGCCTAACTCCTACGAGCAGTACTTC.

This clonotype has more than one count but fewer than ten. This chain links TRBV10-2 with TRBJ2-1, with 8 bases aligning to TRBD2. The CDR3 extends over 15 amino acids. The V segment lost 8 bases and the J segment 8 bases; nucleotides outside the gene matches: 14. CDR1 is WSHSY, CDR2 SAAADI, per germline. CDR3 sequence: CASADTSGGSDEQFF. CDR3 nucleotide sequence: TGCGCCAGCGCCGATACTAGCGGTGGGTCGGATGAGCAGTTCTTC.

The table lists this clonotype with a few counts. The chain has TRBV11-2 and TRBJ1-1; 7 nucleotides agree with TRBD1. This CDR3 is built from 17 residues. The germline CDR1 and CDR2 sequences are SGHAT and FQNNGV. V lost 4 bases and J lost 1; bases outside the gene matches: 12. CDR3 in amino acids: CASSSGQLNIPNTEAFF. In nucleotides, the CDR3 is TGTGCCAGCAGCTCGGGACAGCTCAACATTCCGAACACTGAAGCTTTCTTT. Looking up the rest from reference TRBV11-2 and TRBJ1-1 gives the full variable domain: EAGVAQSPRYKIIEKRQSVAFWCNPISGHATLYWYQQILGQGPKLLIQFQNNGVVDDSQLPKDRFSAERLKGVDSTLKIQPAKLEDSAVYLCASSSGQLNIPNTEAFFGQGTRLTVV.